Shown below are 13 T cell receptor beta chains from a single sample sequenced in a study of metastatic and nonmetastatic thyroid tumors. All patients were treatment-naive before thyroid surgery. TCRdb re-called the PCR reads through MiXCR. The profile covers about 23,000 clones, with 20% to 30% appearing a single time and 12% taken by the ten largest. Input material: tumor tissue. Receptors were obtained from a male donor with papillary thyroid cancer or a benign thyroid nodule (not recorded which). Some clones in this sample may be carry-over from other donors' samples.

This clone was seen repeatedly, ten times or more. V and J are TRBV5-4 and TRBJ2-7; 9 bases fit TRBD2. V was pared by 6 bases and J by 6 bases, with 7 bases of the junction left unmatched. The germline gives CDR1 SGHNT, CDR2 YYREEE (reference sequence). CDR3 size: 13 residues. Written as DNA, the CDR3 is TGTGCCAGCACGCAACTAGCGGGTGGCGAGCAGTACTTC. Protein product: CASTQLAGGEQYF.

This clone is medium-sized. The chain recombines TRBV28 with TRBJ1-6; 7 bases are shared with TRBD1. Germline V gene lookup returns CDR1 MDHEN and CDR2 SYDVKM. V lost 5 bases and J lost 9; bases outside the gene matches: 16. CDR3 length: 17 residues. Here the CDR3 DNA reads TGTGCCAGCAGTCCATTAGGCCGGACAGGCGGGAGTTCACCCCTCCACTTT. Amino acids: CASSPLGRTGGSSPLHF. Supplemented by reference TRBV28 and TRBJ1-6, the full variable domain reads DVKVTQSSRYLVKRTGEKVFLECVQDMDHENMFWYRQDPGLGLRLIYFSYDVKMKEKGDIPEGYSVSREKKERFSLILESASTNQTSMYLCASSPLGRTGGSSPLHFGNGTRLTVT.

The genes are TRBV20-1 and TRBJ2-5, with 9 bases identical to TRBD2. The end of the DNA is better explained by TRBJ2-1, so the J call may be wrong. CDR1 and CDR2 (germline): DFQATT, SNEGSKA (reference sequence). The CDR3 spans 15 residues. The CDR3 spells CSAPPAASGTREQFF. The CDR3 region has the DNA TGCAGTGCTCCACCGGCGGCTAGCGGGACCCGGGAGCAGTTCTTC.

This clone appeared many times. This chain connects TRBV7-8 to TRBJ2-7, with 9 nucleotides matching TRBD2. The CDR3 loop spans 15 amino acids. J gave up 7 bases and V 1 base, and 8 bases lay outside the gene matches. Germline values: CDR1 SGHVS, CDR2 FQNEAQ. The CDR3 loop reads CASSLGGLAGREQYF. CDR3 sequence (DNA): TGTGCCAGCAGCTTAGGGGGACTAGCCGGTAGGGAGCAGTACTTC.

At least ten counts were recorded for this clone. The chain carries TRBV11-2 and TRBJ1-5; a possible D gene is TRBD1 (5 bases). Looked up from germline, CDR1 is SGHAT and CDR2 is FQNNGV. The CDR3 runs to 13 residues. The V end lost 1 base, the J end lost 7 bases, and 8 bases lay between the germline ends. The CDR3 is CASSLGGWQPQHF. CDR3 sequence (DNA): TGTGCCAGCAGCTTAGGGGGGTGGCAGCCCCAGCATTTT.

This clone was seen more than once but under ten times. Lacking the conserved final phenylalanine or tryptophan, this CDR3 likely reflects a read error. The V gene is TRBV27, the J gene TRBJ2-5; maybe TRBD2 (5 bases). The CDR3 is 16 residues long. Germline-derived CDR1 and CDR2 are MNHEY and SMNVEV (reference sequence). V lost 7 bases and J 2 bases, leaving 20 bases between the germline ends. CDR3 sequence: CASMPAASWRQETQYS. CDR3 nucleotides: TGTGCCAGCATGCCGGCGGCTAGCTGGAGACAAGAGACCCAGTACTCC.

This clone came up many times. The chain uses TRBV19 and TRBJ2-5, with 12 bases identical to TRBD1. The length of the CDR3 is 14 residues. Germline V gene data show CDR1 as LNHDA and CDR2 as SQIVND (reference sequence). The junction had 4 bases not matched to a gene; V was cut back by 9 bases and J by 2 bases. CDR3 region: CARGTGGRQETQYF. The CDR3 DNA is TGTGCCAGAGGGACAGGGGGCCGTCAAGAGACCCAGTACTTC.

In the case of this clone: Just one base apart from a much larger clone, this may be a read error. The rearrangement joins TRBV4-3 to TRBJ2-1; D remains unclear. The CDR3 length is 13 residues. The germline gives CDR1 LGHNA, CDR2 YSLEER. CDR3 coding DNA: TGCGCCAGCAGCCAAGATCCGTTAAATGAGCGGTTCTTC. This sequence encodes CASSQDPLNERFF.

This clone is categorized as medium-sized. CDR3 protein: CASRAGGGNQPQHF. Here the CDR3 DNA reads TGTGCCAGCCGGGCAGGGGGGGGCAATCAGCCCCAGCATTTT. The chain couples TRBV6-2 or TRBV6-3 to TRBJ1-5, with 7 bases identical to TRBD1. There are 14 residues in the CDR3. With V trimmed by 8 bases and J by 2 bases, 6 bases remained unmatched. Per germline, CDR1 MNHEY and CDR2 SVGEGT.

This clone is classed as medium-sized. V gene TRBV6-1 combines with J gene TRBJ2-7; perhaps D is TRBD1 or TRBD2 (6 bases each). The germline V and J ends were trimmed by 8 bases and 0 bases, with 17 bases remaining between them. The CDR3 length is 15 residues. The germline V gene has CDR1 MNHNS and CDR2 SASEGT. The CDR3 DNA is TGTGCCAGCGTGGCGGAGGGGGACCTCTCCTACGAGCAGTACTTC. The encoded protein is CASVAEGDLSYEQYF.

A few counts support this clone. The junction departs from the called germline gene at one end, perhaps through a read error. The gene calls are TRBV6-5 and TRBJ1-2, with D hard to call. This CDR3 spans 14 amino acids. CDR1 MNHEY and CDR2 SVGAGI come from the germline V gene. The CDR3 DNA reads as TGTGCCAGCAATTACTCGATGGGGTTCAGTGGCTACACATTC. This encodes CASNYSMGFSGYTF.

Ten or more counts support this clone. The chain has TRBV28 and TRBJ1-6; D is ambiguous. CDR1 is MDHEN and CDR2 is SYDVKM in the germline V gene. The CDR3 is 15 residues long. V dropped 2 bases and J dropped 6 bases, with 11 bases sitting between them. The CDR3 loop is CASSLLGFGNSPLHF. DNA of the CDR3: TGTGCCAGCAGTTTACTGGGGTTTGGTAATTCACCCCTCCACTTT.

This clone was seen many times. Given a much more abundant clone one base away, this may be a read error. The chain is built from TRBV27 and TRBJ1-1, with D perhaps TRBD1 (5 bases). CDR3 length equals 15 residues. Per the germline V gene, CDR1 is MNHEY and CDR2 is SMNVEV (reference sequence). The CDR3 reads CASRRGRVPNTGAFF. The CDR3 coding sequence is TGTGCCAGCAGACGGGGGAGGGTCCCGAACACTGGAGCTTTCTTT.